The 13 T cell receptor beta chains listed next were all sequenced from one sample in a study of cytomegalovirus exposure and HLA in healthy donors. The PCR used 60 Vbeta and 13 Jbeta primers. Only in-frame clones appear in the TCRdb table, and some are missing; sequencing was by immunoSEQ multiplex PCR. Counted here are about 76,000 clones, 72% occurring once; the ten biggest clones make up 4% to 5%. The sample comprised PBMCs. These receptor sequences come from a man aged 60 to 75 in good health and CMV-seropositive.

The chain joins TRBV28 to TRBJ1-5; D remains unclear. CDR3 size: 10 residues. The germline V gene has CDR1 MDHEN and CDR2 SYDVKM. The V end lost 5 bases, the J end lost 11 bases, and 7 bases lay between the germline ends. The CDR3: CASSTEAQHF. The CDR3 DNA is TGTGCCAGCAGTACTGAAGCCCAGCATTTT.

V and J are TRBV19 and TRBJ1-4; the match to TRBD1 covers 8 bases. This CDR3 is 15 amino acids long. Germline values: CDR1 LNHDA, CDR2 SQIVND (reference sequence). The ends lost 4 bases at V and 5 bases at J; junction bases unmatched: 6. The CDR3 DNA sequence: TGTGCCAGTAGTAAGGCACAGGGGGGCAATGAAAAACTGTTTTTT. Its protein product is CASSKAQGGNEKLFF.

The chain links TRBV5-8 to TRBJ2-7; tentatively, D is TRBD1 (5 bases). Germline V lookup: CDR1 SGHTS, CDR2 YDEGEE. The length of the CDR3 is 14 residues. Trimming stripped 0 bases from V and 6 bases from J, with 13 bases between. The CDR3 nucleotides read TGTGCCAGCAGCTTGGGTGGTGGGGCGAGCGAGCAGTACTTC. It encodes CASSLGGGASEQYF.

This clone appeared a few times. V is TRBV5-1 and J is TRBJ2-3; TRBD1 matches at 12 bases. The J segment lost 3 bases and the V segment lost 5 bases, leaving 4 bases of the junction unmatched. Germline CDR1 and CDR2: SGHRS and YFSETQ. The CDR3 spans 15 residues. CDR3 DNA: TGCGCCAGCAGTCGGGACAGGGGGCCGACAGATACGCAGTATTTT. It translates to CASSRDRGPTDTQYF.

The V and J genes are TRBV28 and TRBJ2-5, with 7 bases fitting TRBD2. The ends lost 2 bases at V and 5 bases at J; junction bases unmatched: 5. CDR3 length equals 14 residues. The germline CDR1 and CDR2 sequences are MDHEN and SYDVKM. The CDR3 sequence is CASSLAGVVETQYF. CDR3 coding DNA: TGTGCCAGCAGTTTAGCGGGAGTAGTGGAGACCCAGTACTTC.

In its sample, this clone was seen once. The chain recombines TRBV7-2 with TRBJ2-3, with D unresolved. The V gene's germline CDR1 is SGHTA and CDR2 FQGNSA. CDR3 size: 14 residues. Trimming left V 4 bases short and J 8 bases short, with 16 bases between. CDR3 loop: CASSSSTPPSTQYF. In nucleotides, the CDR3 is TGTGCCAGCAGCTCATCCACCCCGCCGAGTACGCAGTATTTT.

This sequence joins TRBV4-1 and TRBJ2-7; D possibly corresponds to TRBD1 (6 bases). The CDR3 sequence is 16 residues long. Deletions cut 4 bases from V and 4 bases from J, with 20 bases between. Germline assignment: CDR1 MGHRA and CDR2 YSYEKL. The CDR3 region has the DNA TGCGCCAGCAGCCTCGGACAGAGGTTCGCCCCTTACGAGCAGTACTTC. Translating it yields CASSLGQRFAPYEQYF.

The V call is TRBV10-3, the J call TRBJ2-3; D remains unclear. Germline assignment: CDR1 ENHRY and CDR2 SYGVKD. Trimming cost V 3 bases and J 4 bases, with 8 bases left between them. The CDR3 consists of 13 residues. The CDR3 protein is CAISDFVADTQYF. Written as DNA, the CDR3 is TGTGCCATCAGTGACTTCGTAGCAGATACGCAGTATTTT.

The CDR3 reads CASSGSDSRDIQYF. CDR3 bases: TGTGCCAGCTCGGGTTCGGACTCGAGGGACATTCAGTACTTC. This chain links TRBV18 with TRBJ2-4; D might be TRBD2 (5 bases). Germline V gives CDR1 KGHSH, CDR2 LQKENI. V was pared by 6 bases and J by 8 bases, with 17 bases between. This CDR3 spans 14 amino acids. Using reference TRBV18 and TRBJ2-4 for the parts outside the CDR3, the full variable domain is NAGVMQNPRHLVRRRGQEARLRCSPMKGHSHVYWYRQLPEEGLKFMVYLQKENIIDESGMPKERFSAEFPKEGPSILRIQQVVRGDSAAYFCASSGSDSRDIQYFGAGTRLSVL.

The CDR3 sequence is CASSSGIPETQYF. For the CDR3, the DNA is TGTGCCAGTTCTAGCGGGATCCCAGAGACCCAGTACTTC. This chain links TRBV6-5 with TRBJ2-5, with TRBD2 identical over 9 bases. V was pared by 9 bases and J by 4 bases, with 6 bases of the junction left unmatched. Germline CDR1 reads MNHEY; CDR2 reads SVGAGI. The CDR3 covers 13 residues.

CDR3 DNA sequence: TGTGCCAGCAGCTTGGACGGGGGGACTGGAAACACCATATATTTT. Translation: CASSLDGGTGNTIYF. The rearrangement joins TRBV6-6 to TRBJ1-3, with D perhaps matching TRBD1 (5 bases). V was cut by 6 bases and J by 2 bases, with 14 bases left in between. The CDR3 sequence is 15 residues long. From germline, CDR1 is MNHNY and CDR2 SVGAGI (reference sequence).

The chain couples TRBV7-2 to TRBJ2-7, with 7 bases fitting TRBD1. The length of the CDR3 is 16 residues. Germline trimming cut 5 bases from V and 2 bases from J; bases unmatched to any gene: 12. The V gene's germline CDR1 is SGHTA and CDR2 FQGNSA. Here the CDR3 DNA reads TGTGCCAGCAGCCTCCCGCGGACAGGTCGGACCTACGAGCAGTACTTC. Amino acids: CASSLPRTGRTYEQYF.

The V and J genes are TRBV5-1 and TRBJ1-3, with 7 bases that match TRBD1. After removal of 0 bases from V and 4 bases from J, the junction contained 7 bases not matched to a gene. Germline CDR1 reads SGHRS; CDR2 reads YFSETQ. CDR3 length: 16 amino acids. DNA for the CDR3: TGCGCCAGCAGCTTGGAGGGGCCGGGACAGGGAAACACCATATATTTT. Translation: CASSLEGPGQGNTIYF. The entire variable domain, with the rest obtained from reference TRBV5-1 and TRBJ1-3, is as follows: KAGVTQTPRYLIKTRGQQVTLSCSPISGHRSVSWYQQTPGQGLQFLFEYFSETQRNKGNFPGRFSGRQFSNSRSEMNVSTLELGDSALYLCASSLEGPGQGNTIYFGEGSWLTVV.